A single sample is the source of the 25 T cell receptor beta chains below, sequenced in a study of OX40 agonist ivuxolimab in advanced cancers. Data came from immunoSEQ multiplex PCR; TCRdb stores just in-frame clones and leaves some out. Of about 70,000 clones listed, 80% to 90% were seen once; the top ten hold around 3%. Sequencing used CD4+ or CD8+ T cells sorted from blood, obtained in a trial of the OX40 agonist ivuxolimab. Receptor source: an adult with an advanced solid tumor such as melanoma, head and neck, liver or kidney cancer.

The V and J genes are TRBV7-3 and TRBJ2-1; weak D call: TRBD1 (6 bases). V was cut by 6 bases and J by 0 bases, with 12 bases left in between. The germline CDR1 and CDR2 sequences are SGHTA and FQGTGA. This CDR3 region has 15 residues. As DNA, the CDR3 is TGTGCCAGCAGGTCCGACAGGTCCTCCTACAATGAGCAGTTCTTC. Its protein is CASRSDRSSYNEQFF.

The CDR3 sequence: CASSPRSEQETQYF. CDR3 nucleotides: TGTGCCAGCAGCCCCCGCAGCGAACAAGAGACCCAGTACTTC. The J gene is TRBJ2-5, the V gene TRBV2; D gene ambiguous. The germline gives CDR1 SNHLY, CDR2 FYNNEI. CDR3 size: 14 residues. V was clipped by 6 bases and J by 2 bases, with 13 bases between them.

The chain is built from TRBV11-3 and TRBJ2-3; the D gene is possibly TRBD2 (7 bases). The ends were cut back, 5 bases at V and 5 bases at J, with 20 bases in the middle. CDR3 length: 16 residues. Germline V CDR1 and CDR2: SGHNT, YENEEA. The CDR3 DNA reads TGTGCCAGCAGCCCCCCCGGGGGGCGGCTTCAAGATACGCAGTATTTT. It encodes CASSPPGGRLQDTQYF. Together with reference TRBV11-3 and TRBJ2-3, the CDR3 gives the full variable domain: EAGVVQSPRYKIIEKKQPVAFWCNPISGHNTLYWYLQNLGQGPELLIRYENEEAVDDSQLPKDRFSAERLKGVDSTLKIQPAELGDSAVYLCASSPPGGRLQDTQYFGPGTRLTVL.

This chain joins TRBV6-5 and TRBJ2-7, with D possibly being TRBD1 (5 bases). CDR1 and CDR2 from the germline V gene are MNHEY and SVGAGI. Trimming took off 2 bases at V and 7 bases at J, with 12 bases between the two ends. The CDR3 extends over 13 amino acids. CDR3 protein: CASSYRPGREQYF. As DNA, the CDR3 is TGTGCCAGCAGTTACCGGCCAGGGCGGGAGCAGTACTTC.

The CDR3 loop is CASSFWPVYGYTF. The CDR3 DNA sequence: TGTGCCAGCAGCTTTTGGCCAGTATATGGCTACACCTTC. The chain is built from TRBV5-4 and TRBJ1-2, with D unclear. CDR3 length: 13 amino acids. The germline V and J ends were trimmed by 2 bases and 5 bases, with 10 bases remaining between them. CDR1 is SGHNT, CDR2 YYREEE, per germline (reference sequence).

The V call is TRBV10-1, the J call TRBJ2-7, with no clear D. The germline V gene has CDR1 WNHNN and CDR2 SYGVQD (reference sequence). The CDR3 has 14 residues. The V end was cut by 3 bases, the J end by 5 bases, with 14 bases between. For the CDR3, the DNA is TGCGCCAGCAGTGACCCAGGACGAGGAGACGAGCAGTACTTC. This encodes CASSDPGRGDEQYF.

CDR3 loop: CASSPTPGGIGELFF. Here the CDR3 DNA reads TGTGCCAGCAGCCCAACACCAGGGGGAATCGGGGAGCTGTTTTTT. The chain couples TRBV11-2 to TRBJ2-2; the match to TRBD1 covers 7 bases. Trimming removed 5 bases from V and 7 bases from J; junction bases left unmatched: 10. Germline assignment: CDR1 SGHAT and CDR2 FQNNGV. CDR3 length: 15 amino acids. Looking up the rest from reference TRBV11-2 and TRBJ2-2 gives the full variable domain: EAGVAQSPRYKIIEKRQSVAFWCNPISGHATLYWYQQILGQGPKLLIQFQNNGVVDDSQLPKDRFSAERLKGVDSTLKIQPAKLEDSAVYLCASSPTPGGIGELFFGEGSRLTVL.

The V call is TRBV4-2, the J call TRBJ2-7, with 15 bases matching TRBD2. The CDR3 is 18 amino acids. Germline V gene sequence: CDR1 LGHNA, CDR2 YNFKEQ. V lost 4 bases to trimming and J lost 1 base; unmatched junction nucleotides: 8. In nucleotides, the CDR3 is TGTGCCAGCAGCCCCCGGACTAGCGGGGGGGCGGGGTCCTACGAGCAGTACTTC. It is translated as CASSPRTSGGAGSYEQYF.

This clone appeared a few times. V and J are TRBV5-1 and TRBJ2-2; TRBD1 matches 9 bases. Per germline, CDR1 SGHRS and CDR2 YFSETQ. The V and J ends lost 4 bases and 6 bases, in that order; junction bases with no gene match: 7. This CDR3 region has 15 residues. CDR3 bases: TGCGCCAGCAGCCAAAGGACAGGGGAGGCCGGGGAGCTGTTTTTT. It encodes CASSQRTGEAGELFF.

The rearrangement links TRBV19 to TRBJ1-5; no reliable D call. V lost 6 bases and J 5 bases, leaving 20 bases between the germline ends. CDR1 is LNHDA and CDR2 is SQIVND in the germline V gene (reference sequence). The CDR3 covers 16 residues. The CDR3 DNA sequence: TGTGCCAGTAGCCCCATGGGCGCAGGTGGAGATCAGCCCCAGCATTTT. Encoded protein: CASSPMGAGGDQPQHF. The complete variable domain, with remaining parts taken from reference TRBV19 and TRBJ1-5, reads DGGITQSPKYLFRKEGQNVTLSCEQNLNHDAMYWYRQDPGQGLRLIYYSQIVNDFQKGDIAEGYSVSREKKESFPLTVTSAQKNPTAFYLCASSPMGAGGDQPQHFGDGTRLSIL.

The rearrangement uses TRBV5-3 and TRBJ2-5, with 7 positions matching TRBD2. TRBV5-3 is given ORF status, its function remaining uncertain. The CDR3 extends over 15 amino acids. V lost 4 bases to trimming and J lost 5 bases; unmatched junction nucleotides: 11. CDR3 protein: CARSPNPMGGETQYF. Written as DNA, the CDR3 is TGTGCCAGAAGCCCGAATCCCATGGGGGGGGAGACCCAGTACTTC.

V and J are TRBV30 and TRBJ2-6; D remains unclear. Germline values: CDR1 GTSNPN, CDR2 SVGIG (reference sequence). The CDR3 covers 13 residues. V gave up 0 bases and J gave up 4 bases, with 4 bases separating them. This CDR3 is CAWSVAGANVLTF. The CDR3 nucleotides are TGTGCCTGGAGTGTAGCCGGGGCCAACGTCCTGACTTTC.

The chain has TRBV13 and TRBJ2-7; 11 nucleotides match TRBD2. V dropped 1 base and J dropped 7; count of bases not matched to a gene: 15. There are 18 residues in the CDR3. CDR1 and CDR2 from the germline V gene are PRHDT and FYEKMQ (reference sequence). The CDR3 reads CASSLAGILAGGPGEQYF. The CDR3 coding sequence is TGTGCCAGCAGCTTAGCTGGGATATTAGCGGGAGGGCCGGGTGAGCAGTACTTC.

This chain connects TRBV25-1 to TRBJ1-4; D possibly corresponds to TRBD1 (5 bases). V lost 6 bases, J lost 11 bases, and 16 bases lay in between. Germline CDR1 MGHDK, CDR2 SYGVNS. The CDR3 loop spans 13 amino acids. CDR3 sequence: CASRSTMEGKLFF. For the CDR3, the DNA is TGTGCCAGCAGGTCCACAATGGAGGGGAAACTGTTTTTT.

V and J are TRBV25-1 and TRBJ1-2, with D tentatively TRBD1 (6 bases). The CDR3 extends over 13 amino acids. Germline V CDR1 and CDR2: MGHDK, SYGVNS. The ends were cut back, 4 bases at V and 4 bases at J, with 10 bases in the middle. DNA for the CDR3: TGTGCCAGCAGTGCGGCAGGGGCCTATGGCTACACCTTC. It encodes CASSAAGAYGYTF.

The CDR3 DNA sequence: TGTGCCAGTAGCCGCCCGGCAGGGTTTATGAACACCGGGGAGCTGTTTTTT. Its translation is CASSRPAGFMNTGELFF. The J gene is TRBJ2-2, the V gene TRBV19, with D tentatively TRBD1 (5 bases). The V gene lost 6 bases and the J gene lost 1 base, with 18 bases spanning the gap. CDR3 length: 17 residues. Germline V gene sequence: CDR1 LNHDA, CDR2 SQIVND (reference sequence). Filled out from reference TRBV19 and TRBJ2-2, the complete variable domain reads DGGITQSPKYLFRKEGQNVTLSCEQNLNHDAMYWYRQDPGQGLRLIYYSQIVNDFQKGDIAEGYSVSREKKESFPLTVTSAQKNPTAFYLCASSRPAGFMNTGELFFGEGSRLTVL.

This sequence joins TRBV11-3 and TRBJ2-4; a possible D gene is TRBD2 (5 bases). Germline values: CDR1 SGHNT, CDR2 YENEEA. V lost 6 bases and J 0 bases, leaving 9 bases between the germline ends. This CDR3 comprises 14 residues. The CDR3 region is CASSPGLAKNIQYF. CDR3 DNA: TGTGCCAGCAGTCCCGGACTAGCCAAAAACATTCAGTACTTC. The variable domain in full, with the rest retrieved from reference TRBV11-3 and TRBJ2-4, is EAGVVQSPRYKIIEKKQPVAFWCNPISGHNTLYWYLQNLGQGPELLIRYENEEAVDDSQLPKDRFSAERLKGVDSTLKIQPAELGDSAVYLCASSPGLAKNIQYFGAGTRLSVL.

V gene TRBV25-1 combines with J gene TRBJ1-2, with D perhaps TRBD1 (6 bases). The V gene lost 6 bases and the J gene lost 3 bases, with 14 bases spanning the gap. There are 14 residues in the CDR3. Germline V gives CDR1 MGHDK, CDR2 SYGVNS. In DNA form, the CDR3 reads TGTGCCAGCAGGCATGGGGGGGCTGACTATGGCTACACCTTC. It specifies CASRHGGADYGYTF.

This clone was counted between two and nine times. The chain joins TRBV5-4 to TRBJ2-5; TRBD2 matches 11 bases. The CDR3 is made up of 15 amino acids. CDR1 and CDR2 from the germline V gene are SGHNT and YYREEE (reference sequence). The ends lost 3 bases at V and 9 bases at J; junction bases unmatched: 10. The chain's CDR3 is CASSYRLSGGAAQYF. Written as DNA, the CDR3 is TGTGCCAGCAGCTACAGACTTAGCGGGGGGGCGGCCCAGTACTTC.

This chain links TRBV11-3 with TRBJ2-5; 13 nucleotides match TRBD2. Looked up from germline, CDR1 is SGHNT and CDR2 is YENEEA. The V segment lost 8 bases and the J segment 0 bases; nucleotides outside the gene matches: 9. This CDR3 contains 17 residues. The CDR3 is CASHRTSGSGYQETQYF. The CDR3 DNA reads TGTGCCAGCCACCGGACTAGCGGGAGTGGGTACCAAGAGACCCAGTACTTC.

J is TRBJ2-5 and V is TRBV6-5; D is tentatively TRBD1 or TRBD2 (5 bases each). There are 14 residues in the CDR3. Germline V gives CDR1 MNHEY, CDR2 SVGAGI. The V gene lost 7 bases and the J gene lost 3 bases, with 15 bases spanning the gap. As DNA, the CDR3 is TGTGCCAGCATGGGGGTTGGGGGAAAAGAGACCCAGTACTTC. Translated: CASMGVGGKETQYF.

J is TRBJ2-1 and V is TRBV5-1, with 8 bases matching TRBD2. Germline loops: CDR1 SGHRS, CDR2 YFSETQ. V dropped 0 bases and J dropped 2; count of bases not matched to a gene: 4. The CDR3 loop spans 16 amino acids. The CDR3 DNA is TGCGCCAGCAGCTTGGCCGAGCGGGGGACCTACAATGAGCAGTTCTTC. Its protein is CASSLAERGTYNEQFF.

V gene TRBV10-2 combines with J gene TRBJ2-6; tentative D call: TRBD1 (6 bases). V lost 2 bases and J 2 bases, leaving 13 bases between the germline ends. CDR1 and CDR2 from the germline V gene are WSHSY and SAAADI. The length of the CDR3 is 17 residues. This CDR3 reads CASSEIKGVPGANVLTF. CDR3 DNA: TGCGCCAGCAGTGAGATCAAGGGGGTTCCTGGGGCCAACGTCCTGACTTTC.

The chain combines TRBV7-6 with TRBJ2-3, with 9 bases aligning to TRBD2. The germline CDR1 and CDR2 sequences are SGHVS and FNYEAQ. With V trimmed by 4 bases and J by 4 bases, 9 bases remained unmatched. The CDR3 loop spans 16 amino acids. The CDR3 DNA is TGTGCCAGCAGCTCCGTCCCTATAGCGGGAGCAGATACGCAGTATTTT. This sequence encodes CASSSVPIAGADTQYF.

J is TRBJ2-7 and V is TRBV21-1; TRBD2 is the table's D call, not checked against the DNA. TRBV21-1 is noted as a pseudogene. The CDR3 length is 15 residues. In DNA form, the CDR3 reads TGTGCCAGCAGCAAAGATCCGGGAGGGCCCTACGAGCAGTACTTC. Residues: CASSKDPGGPYEQYF.